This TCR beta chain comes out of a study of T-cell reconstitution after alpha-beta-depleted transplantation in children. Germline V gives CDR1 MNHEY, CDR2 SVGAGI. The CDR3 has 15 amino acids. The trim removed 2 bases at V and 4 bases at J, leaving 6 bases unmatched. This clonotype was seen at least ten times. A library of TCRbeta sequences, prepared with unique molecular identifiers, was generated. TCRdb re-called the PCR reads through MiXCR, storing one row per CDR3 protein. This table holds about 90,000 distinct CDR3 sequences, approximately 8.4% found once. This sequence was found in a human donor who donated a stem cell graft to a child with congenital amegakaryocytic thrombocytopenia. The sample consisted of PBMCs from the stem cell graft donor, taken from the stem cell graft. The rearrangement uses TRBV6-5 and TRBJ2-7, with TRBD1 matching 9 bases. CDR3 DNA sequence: TGTGCCAGCAGTTACGGAAACAGGGGGCGATACGAGCAGTACTTC. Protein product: CASSYGNRGRYEQYF.